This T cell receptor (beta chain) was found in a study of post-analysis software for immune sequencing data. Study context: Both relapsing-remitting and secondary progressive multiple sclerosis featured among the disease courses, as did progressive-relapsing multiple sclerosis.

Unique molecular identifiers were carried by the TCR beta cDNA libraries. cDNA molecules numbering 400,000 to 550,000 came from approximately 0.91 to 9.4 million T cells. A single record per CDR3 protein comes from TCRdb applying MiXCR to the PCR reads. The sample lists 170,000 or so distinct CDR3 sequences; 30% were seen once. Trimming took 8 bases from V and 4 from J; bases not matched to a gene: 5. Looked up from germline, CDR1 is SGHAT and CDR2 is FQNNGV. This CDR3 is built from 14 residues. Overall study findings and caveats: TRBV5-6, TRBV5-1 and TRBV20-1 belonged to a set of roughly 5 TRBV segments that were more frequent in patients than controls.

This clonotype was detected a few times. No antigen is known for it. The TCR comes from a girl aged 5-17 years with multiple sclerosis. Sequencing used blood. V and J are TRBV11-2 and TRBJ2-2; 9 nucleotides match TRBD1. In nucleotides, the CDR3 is TGTGCCAGCCCACAGGGGGCCAGCACCGGGGAGCTGTTTTTT. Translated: CASPQGASTGELFF.